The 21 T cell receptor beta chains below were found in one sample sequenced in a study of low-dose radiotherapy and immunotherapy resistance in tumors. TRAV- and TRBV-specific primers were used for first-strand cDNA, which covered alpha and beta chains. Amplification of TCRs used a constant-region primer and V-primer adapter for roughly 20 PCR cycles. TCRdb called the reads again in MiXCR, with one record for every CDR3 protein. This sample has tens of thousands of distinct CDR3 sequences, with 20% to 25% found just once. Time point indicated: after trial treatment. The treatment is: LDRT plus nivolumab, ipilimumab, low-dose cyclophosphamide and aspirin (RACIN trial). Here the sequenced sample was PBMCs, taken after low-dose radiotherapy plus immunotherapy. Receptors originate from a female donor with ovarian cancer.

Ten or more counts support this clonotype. The CDR3 nucleotides read TGCAGCGTTGCGTTTGGGGGCATTACCCAAGCTTTCTTT. Translating it yields CSVAFGGITQAFF. This chain links TRBV29-1 with TRBJ1-1, with a weak D call TRBD1 (6 bases). Looked up from germline, CDR1 is SQVTM and CDR2 is ANQGSEA. The CDR3 loop spans 13 amino acids. The V end was cut by 4 bases, the J end by 9 bases, with 18 bases between.

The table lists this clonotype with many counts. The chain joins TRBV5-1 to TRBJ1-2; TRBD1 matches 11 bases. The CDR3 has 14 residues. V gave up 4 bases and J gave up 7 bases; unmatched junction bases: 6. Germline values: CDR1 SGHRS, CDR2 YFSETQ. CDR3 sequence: CASSPDRGQFGYTF. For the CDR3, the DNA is TGCGCCAGCAGCCCGGACAGGGGGCAGTTTGGCTACACCTTC.

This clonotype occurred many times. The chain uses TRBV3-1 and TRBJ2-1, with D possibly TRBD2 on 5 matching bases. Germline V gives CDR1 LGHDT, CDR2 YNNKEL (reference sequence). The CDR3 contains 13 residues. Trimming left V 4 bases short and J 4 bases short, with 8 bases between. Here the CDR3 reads CASSLGIYNEQFF. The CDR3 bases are TGTGCCAGCAGCCTCGGGATTTACAATGAGCAGTTCTTC.

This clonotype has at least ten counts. As DNA, the CDR3 is TGTGCCAGCAGGAGGGGGGTGGACACAGATACGCAGTATTTT. Translation: CASRRGVDTDTQYF. The chain couples TRBV11-2 to TRBJ2-3; D is possibly TRBD1 or TRBD2 (6 bases each). CDR3 length: 14 amino acids. The V end was cut by 6 bases, the J end by 2 bases, with 12 bases between. The V gene's germline CDR1 is SGHAT and CDR2 FQNNGV.

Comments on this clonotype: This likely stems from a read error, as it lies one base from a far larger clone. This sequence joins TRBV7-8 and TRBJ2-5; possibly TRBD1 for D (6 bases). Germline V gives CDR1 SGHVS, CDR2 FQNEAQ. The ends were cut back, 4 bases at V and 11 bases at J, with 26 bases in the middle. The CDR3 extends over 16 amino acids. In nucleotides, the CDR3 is TGTGCCAGCAGCTCGAGGTGGGGGCGCTCCTACAATGAGCAGTACTTC. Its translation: CASSSRWGRSYNEQYF.

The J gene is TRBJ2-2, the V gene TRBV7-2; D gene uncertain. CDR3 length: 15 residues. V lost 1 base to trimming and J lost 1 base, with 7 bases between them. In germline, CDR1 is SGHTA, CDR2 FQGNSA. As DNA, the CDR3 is TGTGCCAGCAGCTTAGGGGGTTGGAACACCGGGGAGCTGTTTTTT. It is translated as CASSLGGWNTGELFF.

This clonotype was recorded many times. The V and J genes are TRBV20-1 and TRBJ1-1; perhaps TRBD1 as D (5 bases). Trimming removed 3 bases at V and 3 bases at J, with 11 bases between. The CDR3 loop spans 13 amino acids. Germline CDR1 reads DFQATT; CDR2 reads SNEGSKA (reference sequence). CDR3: CSASQGTYTEAFF. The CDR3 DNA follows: TGCAGTGCTAGCCAGGGAACTTACACTGAAGCTTTCTTT.

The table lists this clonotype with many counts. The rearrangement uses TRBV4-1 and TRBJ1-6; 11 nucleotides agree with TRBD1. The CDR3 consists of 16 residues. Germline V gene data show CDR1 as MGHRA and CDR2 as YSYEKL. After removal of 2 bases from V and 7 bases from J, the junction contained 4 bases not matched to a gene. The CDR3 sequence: CASSQSGQGANSPLHF. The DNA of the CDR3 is TGCGCCAGCAGCCAATCCGGACAGGGGGCGAATTCACCCCTCCACTTT.

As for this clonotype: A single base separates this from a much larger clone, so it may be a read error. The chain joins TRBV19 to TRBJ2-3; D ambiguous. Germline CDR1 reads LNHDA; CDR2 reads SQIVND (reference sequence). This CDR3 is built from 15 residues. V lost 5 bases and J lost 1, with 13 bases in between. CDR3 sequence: CASSLSRYRTDTQYF. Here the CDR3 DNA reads TGTGCCAGTAGTCTCTCCCGGTACCGCACAGATACGCAGTATTTT.

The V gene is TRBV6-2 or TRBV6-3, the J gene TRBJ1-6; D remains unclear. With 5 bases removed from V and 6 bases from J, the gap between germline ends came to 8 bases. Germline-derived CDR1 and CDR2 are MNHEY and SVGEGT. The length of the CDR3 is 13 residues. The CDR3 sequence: CASSNGPNSPLHF. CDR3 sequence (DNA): TGTGCCAGCAGTAACGGACCTAATTCACCCCTCCACTTT.

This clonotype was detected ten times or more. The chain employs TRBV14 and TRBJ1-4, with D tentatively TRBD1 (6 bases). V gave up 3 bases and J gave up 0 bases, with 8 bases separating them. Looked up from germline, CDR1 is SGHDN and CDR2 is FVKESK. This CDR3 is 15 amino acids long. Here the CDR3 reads CASSHWTATNEKLFF. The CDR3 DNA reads TGTGCCAGCAGCCATTGGACAGCAACTAATGAAAAACTGTTTTTT.

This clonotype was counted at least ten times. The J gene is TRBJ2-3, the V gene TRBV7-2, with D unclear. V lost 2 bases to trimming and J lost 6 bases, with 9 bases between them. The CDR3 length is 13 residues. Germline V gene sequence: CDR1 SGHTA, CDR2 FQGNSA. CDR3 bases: TGTGCCAGCAGCTTATATTCGGTGGATACGCAGTATTTT. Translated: CASSLYSVDTQYF.

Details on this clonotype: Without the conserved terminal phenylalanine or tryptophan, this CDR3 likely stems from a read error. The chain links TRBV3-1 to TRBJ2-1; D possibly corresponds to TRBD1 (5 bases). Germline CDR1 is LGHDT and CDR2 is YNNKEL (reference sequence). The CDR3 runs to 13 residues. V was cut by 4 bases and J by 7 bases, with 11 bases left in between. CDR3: CASSPLQGNEQFY. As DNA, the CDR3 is TGTGCCAGCAGCCCGCTGCAGGGTAATGAGCAGTTCTAC.

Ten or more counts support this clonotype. CDR3 region: CASVEDRGSYNEQFF. The CDR3 region has the DNA TGTGCCAGCGTAGAGGACAGGGGCTCCTACAATGAGCAGTTCTTC. The V and J genes are TRBV28 and TRBJ2-1, with 9 bases aligning to TRBD1. Germline V gene sequence: CDR1 MDHEN, CDR2 SYDVKM. The CDR3 has 15 residues. The V and J ends lost 8 bases and 0 bases, in that order; junction bases with no gene match: 5.

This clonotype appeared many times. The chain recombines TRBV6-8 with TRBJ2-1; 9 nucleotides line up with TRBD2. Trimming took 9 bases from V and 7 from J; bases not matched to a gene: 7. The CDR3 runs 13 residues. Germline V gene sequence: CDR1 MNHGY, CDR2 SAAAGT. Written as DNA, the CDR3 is TGTGCCAGATCTAGCGGGATGGGTAATGAGCAGTTCTTC. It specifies CARSSGMGNEQFF.

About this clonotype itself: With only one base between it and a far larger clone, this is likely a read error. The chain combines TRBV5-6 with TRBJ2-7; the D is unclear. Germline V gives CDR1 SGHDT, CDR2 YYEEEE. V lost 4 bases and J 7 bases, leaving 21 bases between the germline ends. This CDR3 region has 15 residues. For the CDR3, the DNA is TGTGCCAGCAGCCTAAACCCAAGCCGTTCCAATGAGCAGTACTTC. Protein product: CASSLNPSRSNEQYF.

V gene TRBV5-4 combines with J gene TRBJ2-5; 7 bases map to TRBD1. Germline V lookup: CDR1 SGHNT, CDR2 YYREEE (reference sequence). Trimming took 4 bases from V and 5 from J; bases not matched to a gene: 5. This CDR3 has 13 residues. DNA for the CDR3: TGTGCCAGCAGCACCAGACAGGGCGAGACCCAGTACTTC. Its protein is CASSTRQGETQYF.

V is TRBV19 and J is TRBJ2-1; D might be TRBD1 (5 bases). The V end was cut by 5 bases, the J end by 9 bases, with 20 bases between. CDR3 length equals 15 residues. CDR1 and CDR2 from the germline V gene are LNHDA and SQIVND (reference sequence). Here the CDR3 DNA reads TGTGCCAGTAGTGCTAGAACGACAGTCACCGGTGAGCAGTTCTTC. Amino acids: CASSARTTVTGEQFF.

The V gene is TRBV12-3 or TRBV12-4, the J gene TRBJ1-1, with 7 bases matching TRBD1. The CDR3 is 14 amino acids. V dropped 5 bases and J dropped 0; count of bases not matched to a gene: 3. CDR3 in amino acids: CASSNRGVNTEAFF. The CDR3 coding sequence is TGTGCCAGCAGTAACAGGGGAGTGAACACTGAAGCTTTCTTT.

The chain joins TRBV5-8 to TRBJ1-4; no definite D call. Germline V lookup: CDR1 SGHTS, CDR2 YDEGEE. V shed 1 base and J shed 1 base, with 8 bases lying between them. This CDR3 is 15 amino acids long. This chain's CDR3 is CASSLIRGTNEKLFF. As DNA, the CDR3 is TGTGCCAGCAGCTTGATCCGGGGAACTAATGAAAAACTGTTTTTT.

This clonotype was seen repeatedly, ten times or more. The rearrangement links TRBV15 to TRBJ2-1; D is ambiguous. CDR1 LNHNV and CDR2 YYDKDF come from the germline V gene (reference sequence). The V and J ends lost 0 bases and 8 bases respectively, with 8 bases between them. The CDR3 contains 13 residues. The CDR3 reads CATSRDQVYEQFF. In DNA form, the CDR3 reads TGTGCCACCAGCAGAGATCAGGTCTATGAGCAGTTCTTC.